This T cell receptor beta chain appears in the sequencing data of a study of T cells after yellow fever vaccination (dated by TCRdb to 2018 to 2020). About the full investigation: The SMART-Seq v4 Ultra Low Input RNA kit was used to prepare libraries from fractions with low cell numbers. Bulk TCR alpha and beta repertoires were sequenced longitudinally to track T-cell clones before and after primary and booster YFV17D yellow fever vaccination. Two healthy male donors made up the cohort, one aged 18 to 29 years and the other aged 30 to 40 years. Blood was drawn at multiple timepoints before and after primary and secondary immunization, with bulk PBMC replicates and cell subsets isolated.

Synthesis of TCR cDNA relied on 5'RACE template switching, a step that introduced a universal primer site along with unique molecular identifiers. Priming of cDNA synthesis was performed from both the TCR alpha and TCR beta constant segments. Two PCR steps were used to amplify libraries, with sample barcodes and sequencing adapters being added in the second step. Libraries were sequenced on Illumina HiSeq 2500 (2x100 bp) or NovaSeq (2x150 bp). The authors' pipeline ran thus. Reads were demultiplexed and collapsed into UMI consensus sequences with MIGEC, and V(D)J alignment was performed with MiXCR. Using edgeR on replicate PBMC samples, clonotypes were called vaccine-responding if FDR was below 0.01 and the log2 fold change was above 5 up to day 15. Each bulk clonotype received a CD4 or CD8 identity based on whether the sequenced CD4 or CD8 repertoire contained that clonotype at higher abundance. In TCRdb, the public reads were trimmed at Q25 with fastp and aligned with MiXCR, with productive beta chains retained. Every distinct CDR3 protein forms one entry, paired with its most common genes and DNA. These V and J calls derive from TCRdb rather than the authors' analysis. Present in this sample are fewer than 350,000 distinct CDR3 sequences, roughly 9.4% of which were seen just once. The ten largest clones capture 15% to 20% of the sample.

Summary of the overall study and its limitations: Because the study included only a couple of donors, the extent to which the findings can be generalized is limited. The secondary T-cell response was weaker than the primary response but faster, peaking on day 5 instead of day 15. A small share of clonotypes occurred in both CD4 and CD8 compartments, likely arising from convergent recombination. Computational filtering was required because FACS-sorted repertoires could contain abundant contaminating clonotypes from the bulk population. Most clones expanded after primary vaccination were re-detected after the booster (about 95% of CD4 and more than 70% of CD8), suggesting broad memory maintenance.

The CDR3 spans 15 residues, from the cysteine through the phenylalanine. The DNA shown is the 45-base CDR3, in frame from base 1. The germline V gene (reference sequence) yields DFQATT for CDR1 and SNEGSKA for CDR2. Trimming accounts for 5 bases at V and 1 base at J, while the number of junction bases matched to no gene is 4. Regarding this clonotype: It lacks a known antigen. Base-call qualities are not available, and no considerably larger clone is one nucleotide away.

The treatment or condition label for this specimen denotes: live attenuated yellow fever vaccine strain. At every blood-draw timepoint, two biological replicates of bulk PBMCs were collected. A standard Ficoll-Paque protocol was used to isolate PBMCs from peripheral blood. TriZol was used to extract RNA from bulk PBMCs, CD4 and CD8 fractions, and dextramer-positive and dextramer-negative fractions. The receptor comes from a man younger than 35 who received the YFV17D yellow fever vaccine. Sequencing was performed on PBMCs, taken on the day of the first yellow fever vaccination. The chain is made from TRBV20-1 and TRBJ2-7; TRBD2 fits 14 bases in the junction. The CDR3 is CSAYGLAGGSYEQYF. The DNA sequence is as follows: TGCAGTGCTTACGGACTAGCGGGGGGTTCCTACGAGCAGTACTTC.